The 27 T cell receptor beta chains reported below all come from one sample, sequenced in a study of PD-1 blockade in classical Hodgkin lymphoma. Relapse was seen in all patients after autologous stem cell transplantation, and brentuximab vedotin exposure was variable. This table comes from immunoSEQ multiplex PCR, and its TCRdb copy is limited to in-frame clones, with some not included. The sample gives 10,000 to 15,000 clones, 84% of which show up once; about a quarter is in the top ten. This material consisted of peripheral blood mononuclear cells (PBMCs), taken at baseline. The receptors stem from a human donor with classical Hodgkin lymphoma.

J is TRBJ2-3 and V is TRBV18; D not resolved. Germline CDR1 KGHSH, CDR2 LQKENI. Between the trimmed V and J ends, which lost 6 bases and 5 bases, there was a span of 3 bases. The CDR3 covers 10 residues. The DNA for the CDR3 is TGTGCCAGCTCCGAAGATACGCAGTATTTT. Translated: CASSEDTQYF.

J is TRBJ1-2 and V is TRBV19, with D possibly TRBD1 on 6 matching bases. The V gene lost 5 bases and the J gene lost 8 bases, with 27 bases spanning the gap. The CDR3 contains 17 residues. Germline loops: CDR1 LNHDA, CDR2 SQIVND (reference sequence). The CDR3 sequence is CASSPPRGGFYGPGYTF. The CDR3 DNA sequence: TGTGCCAGTAGTCCCCCCAGGGGAGGCTTCTATGGACCAGGCTACACCTTC.

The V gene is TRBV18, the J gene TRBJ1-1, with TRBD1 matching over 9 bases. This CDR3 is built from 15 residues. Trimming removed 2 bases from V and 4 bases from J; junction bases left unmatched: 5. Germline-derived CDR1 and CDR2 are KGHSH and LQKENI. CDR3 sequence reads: CASSPSQGARTEAFF. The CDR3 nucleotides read TGTGCCAGCTCACCATCACAGGGGGCGCGCACTGAAGCTTTCTTT.

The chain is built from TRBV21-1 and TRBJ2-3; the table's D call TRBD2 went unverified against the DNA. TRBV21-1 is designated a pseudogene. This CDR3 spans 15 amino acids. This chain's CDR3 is CASSSQGAITDTQYF. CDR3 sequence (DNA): TGTGCCAGCAGCTCGCAAGGAGCGATCACAGATACGCAGTATTTT.

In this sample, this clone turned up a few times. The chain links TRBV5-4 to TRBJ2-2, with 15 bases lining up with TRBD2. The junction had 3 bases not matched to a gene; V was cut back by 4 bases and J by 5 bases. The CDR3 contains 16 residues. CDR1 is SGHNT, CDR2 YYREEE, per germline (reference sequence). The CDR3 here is CASSAGLAGGTGELFF. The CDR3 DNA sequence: TGTGCCAGCAGCGCGGGACTAGCGGGGGGTACCGGGGAGCTGTTTTTT.

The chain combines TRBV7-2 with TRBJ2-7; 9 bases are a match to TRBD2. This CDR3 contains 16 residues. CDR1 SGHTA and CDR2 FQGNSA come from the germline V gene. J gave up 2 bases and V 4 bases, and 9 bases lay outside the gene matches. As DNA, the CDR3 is TGTGCCAGCAGCTCCGCCCGGGGCGGGAGGGCCTACGAGCAGTACTTC. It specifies CASSSARGGRAYEQYF.

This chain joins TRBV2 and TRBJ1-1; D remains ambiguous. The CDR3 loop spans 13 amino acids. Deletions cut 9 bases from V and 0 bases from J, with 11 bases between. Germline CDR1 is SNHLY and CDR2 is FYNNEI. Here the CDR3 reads CASRANLNTEAFF. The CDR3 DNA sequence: TGTGCCAGTCGGGCCAACCTGAACACTGAAGCTTTCTTT.

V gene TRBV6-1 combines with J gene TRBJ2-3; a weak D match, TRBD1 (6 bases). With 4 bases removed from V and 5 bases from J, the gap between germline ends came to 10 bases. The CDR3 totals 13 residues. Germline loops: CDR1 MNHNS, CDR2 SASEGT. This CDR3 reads CASSGLQGDTQYF. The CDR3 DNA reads TGTGCCAGCAGTGGCCTACAGGGAGATACGCAGTATTTT.

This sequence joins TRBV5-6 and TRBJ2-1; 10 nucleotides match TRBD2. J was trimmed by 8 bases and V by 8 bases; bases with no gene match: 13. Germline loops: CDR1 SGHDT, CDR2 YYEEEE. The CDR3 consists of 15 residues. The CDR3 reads CASKRGAGGPDEQFF. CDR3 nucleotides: TGTGCCAGTAAAAGGGGAGCGGGAGGGCCAGATGAGCAGTTCTTC.

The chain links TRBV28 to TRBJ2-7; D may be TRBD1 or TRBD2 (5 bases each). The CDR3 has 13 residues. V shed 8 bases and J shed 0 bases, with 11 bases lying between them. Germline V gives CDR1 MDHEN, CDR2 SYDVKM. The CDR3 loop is CASRDASSYEQYF. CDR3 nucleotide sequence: TGTGCCAGCCGGGACGCAAGCTCCTACGAGCAGTACTTC.

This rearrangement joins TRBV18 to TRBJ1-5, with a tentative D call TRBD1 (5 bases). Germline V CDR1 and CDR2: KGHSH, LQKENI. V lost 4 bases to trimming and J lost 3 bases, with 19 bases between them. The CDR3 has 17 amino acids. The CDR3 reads CASSREVRGGNNQPQHF. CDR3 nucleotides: TGTGCCAGCTCACGAGAGGTCCGGGGGGGTAACAATCAGCCCCAGCATTTT.

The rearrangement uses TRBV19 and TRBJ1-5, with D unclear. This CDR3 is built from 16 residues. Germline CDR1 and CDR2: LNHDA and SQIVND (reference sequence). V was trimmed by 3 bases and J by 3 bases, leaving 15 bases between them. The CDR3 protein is CASSIPPLESNQPQHF. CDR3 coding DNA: TGTGCCAGTAGTATTCCCCCCCTCGAATCCAATCAGCCCCAGCATTTT.

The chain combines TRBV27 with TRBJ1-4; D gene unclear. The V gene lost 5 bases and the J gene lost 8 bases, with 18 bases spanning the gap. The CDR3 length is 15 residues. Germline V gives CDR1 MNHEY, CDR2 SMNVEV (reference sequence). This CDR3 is CASSLQGLDHEKLFF. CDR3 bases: TGTGCCAGCAGTCTCCAAGGGTTGGACCACGAAAAACTGTTTTTT.

The DNA for the CDR3 is TGTGCCAGTAGAAGGGACAGGATTTCAACTAATGAAAAACTGTTTTTT. Protein sequence: CASRRDRISTNEKLFF. The chain uses TRBV19 and TRBJ1-4; 8 positions agree with TRBD1. The germline CDR1 and CDR2 sequences are LNHDA and SQIVND (reference sequence). The CDR3 totals 16 residues. The V gene end was trimmed by 6 bases and the J gene end by 0 bases; junction bases not matched to a gene: 6. Combining the CDR3 with reference TRBV19 and TRBJ1-4 gives the whole variable domain DGGITQSPKYLFRKEGQNVTLSCEQNLNHDAMYWYRQDPGQGLRLIYYSQIVNDFQKGDIAEGYSVSREKKESFPLTVTSAQKNPTAFYLCASRRDRISTNEKLFFGSGTQLSVL.

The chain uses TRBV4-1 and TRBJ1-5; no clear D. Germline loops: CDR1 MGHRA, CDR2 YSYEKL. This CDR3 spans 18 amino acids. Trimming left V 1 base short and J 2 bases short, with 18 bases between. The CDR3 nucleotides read TGCGCCAGCAGCCAAGGACTTTTCGGCATGGCGGGCAATCAGCCCCAGCATTTT. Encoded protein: CASSQGLFGMAGNQPQHF.

The CDR3 DNA follows: TGTGCCAGCAGGGGGGGACAGGTTCTCCATGGAAGTAGCTACACCTTC. Amino acids: CASRGGQVLHGSSYTF. The gene calls are TRBV5-6 and TRBJ1-2, with TRBD1 matching over 8 bases. CDR1 SGHDT and CDR2 YYEEEE come from the germline V gene. V shed 5 bases and J 9 bases; nucleotides not matched to a gene: 18. The CDR3 length is 16 residues.

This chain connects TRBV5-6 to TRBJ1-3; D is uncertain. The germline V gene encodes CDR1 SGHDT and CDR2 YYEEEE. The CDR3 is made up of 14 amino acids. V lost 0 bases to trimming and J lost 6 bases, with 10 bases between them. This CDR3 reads CASSLAARENTIYF. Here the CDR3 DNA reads TGTGCCAGCAGCTTGGCGGCCAGAGAAAACACCATATATTTT.

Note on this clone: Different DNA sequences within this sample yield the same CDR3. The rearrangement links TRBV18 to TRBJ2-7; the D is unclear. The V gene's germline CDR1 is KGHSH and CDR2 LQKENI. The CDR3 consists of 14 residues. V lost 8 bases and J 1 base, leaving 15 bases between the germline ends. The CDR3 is CASQPTASSYEQYF. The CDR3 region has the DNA TGTGCCAGCCAACCGACGGCCTCTTCCTACGAGCAGTACTTC.

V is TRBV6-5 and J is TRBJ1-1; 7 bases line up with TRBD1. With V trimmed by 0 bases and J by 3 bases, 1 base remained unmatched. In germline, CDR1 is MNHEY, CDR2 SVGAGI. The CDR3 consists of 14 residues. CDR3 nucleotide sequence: TGTGCCAGCAGTTACTCAGGGACAGACACTGAAGCTTTCTTT. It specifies CASSYSGTDTEAFF.

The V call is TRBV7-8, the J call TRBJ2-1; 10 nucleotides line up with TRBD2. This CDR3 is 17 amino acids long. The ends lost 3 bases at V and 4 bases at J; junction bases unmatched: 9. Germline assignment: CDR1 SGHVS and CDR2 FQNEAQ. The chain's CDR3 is CASSLLASGGRYNEQFF. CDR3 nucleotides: TGTGCCAGCAGCTTGCTTGCTAGCGGGGGACGATACAATGAGCAGTTCTTC. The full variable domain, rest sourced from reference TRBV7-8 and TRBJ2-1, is GAGVSQSPRYKVAKRGQDVALRCDPISGHVSLFWYQQALGQGPEFLTYFQNEAQLDKSGLPSDRFFAERPEGSVSTLKIQRTQQEDSAVYLCASSLLASGGRYNEQFFGPGTRLTVL.

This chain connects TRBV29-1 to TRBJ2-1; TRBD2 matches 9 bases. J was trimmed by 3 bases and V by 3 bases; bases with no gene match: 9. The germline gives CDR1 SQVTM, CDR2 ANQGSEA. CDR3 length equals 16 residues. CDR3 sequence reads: CSVDGTRGGLYNEQFF. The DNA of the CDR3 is TGCAGCGTTGACGGCACGCGGGGGGGCCTCTACAATGAGCAGTTCTTC.

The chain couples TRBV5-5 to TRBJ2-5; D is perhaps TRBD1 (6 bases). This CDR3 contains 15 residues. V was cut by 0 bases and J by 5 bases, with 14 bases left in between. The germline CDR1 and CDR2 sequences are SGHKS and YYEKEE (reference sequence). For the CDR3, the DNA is TGTGCCAGCAGCTTGGTAGACGGACAGTGGGAGACCCAGTACTTC. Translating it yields CASSLVDGQWETQYF. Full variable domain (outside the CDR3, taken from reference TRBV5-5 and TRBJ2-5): DAGVTQSPTHLIKTRGQQVTLRCSPISGHKSVSWYQQVLGQGPQFIFQYYEKEERGRGNFPDRFSARQFPNYSSELNVNALLLGDSALYLCASSLVDGQWETQYFGPGTRLLVL.

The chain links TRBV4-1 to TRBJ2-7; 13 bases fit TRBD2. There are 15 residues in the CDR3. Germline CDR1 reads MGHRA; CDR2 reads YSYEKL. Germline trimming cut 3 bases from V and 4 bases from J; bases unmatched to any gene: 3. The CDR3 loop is CASSQTSGRLYEQYF. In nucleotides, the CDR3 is TGCGCCAGCAGCCAGACTAGCGGGAGGTTGTACGAGCAGTACTTC.

The CDR3 DNA sequence: TGTGCCAGCAGTTTAGGCTTGGGCTCCTACGAGCAGTACTTC. Translated: CASSLGLGSYEQYF. This chain uses TRBV27 with TRBJ2-7, with D unresolved. The V end lost 2 bases, the J end lost 0 bases, and 8 bases lay between the germline ends. This CDR3 region has 14 residues. The germline gives CDR1 MNHEY, CDR2 SMNVEV (reference sequence).

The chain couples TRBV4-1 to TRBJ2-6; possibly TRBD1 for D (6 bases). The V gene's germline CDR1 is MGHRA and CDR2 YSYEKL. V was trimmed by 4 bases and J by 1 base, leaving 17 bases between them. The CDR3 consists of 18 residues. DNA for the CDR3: TGCGCCAGCAGCCTTAAGCCCCCAACAGGGTCTGGGGCCAACGTCCTGACTTTC. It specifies CASSLKPPTGSGANVLTF.

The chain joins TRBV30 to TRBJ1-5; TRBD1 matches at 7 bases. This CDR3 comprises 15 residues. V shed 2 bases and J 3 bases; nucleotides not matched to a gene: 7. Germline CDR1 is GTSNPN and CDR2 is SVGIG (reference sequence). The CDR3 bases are TGTGCCTGGAGTCTCCGGGACAGATCCAATCAGCCCCAGCATTTT. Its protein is CAWSLRDRSNQPQHF. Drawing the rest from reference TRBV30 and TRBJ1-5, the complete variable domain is SQTIHQWPATLVQPVGSPLSLECTVEGTSNPNLYWYRQAAGRGLQLLFYSVGIGQISSEVPQNLSASRPQDRQFILSSKKLLLSDSGFYLCAWSLRDRSNQPQHFGDGTRLSIL.

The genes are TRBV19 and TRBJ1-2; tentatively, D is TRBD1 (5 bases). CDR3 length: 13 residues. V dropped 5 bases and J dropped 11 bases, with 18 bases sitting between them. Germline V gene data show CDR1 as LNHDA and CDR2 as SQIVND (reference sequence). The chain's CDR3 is CASSLTGTSSYTF. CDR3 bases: TGTGCCAGTAGTTTGACCGGGACTTCCAGTTACACCTTC.